Here is one T cell receptor beta chain with its context. TCRdb passed the PCR reads through MiXCR, listing each CDR3 protein once. In the table there are about 15,000 distinct CDR3 sequences, 45% to 50% of which are singletons. This record belongs to a study of tumor-infiltrating lymphocytes in oesophageal squamous cell carcinoma. The CDR3 consists of 16 residues. Trimming stripped 5 bases from V and 7 bases from J, with 21 bases between. Germline V lookup: CDR1 SGHTA, CDR2 FQGNSA. Material: esophageal tumor tissue. V gene TRBV7-2 combines with J gene TRBJ2-1; D perhaps matches TRBD2 (5 bases). This TCR was sampled from a male donor with esophageal squamous cell carcinoma. The chain's CDR3 is CASSPPGSMKTNEQFF. Written as DNA, the CDR3 is TGTGCCAGCAGCCCCCCGGGGAGTATGAAGACAAATGAGCAGTTCTTC.